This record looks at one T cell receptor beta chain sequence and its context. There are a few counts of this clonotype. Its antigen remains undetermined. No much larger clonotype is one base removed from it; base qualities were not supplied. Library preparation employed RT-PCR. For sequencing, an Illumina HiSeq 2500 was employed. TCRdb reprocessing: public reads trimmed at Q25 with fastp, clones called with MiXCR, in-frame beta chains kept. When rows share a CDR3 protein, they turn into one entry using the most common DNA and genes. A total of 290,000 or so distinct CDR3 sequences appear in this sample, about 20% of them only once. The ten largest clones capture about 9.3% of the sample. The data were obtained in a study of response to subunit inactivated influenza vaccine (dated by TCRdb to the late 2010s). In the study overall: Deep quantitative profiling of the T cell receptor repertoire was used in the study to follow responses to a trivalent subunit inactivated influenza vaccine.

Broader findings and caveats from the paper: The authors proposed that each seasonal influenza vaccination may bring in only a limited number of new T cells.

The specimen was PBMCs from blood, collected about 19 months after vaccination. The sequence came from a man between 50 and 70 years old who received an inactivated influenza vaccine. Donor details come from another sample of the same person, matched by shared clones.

The DNA sequence reads TGCGCCAGCAGTTTTTCTCTACGGGACTACGAGCAGTACTTC. Its coded protein is CASSFSLRDYEQYF. The chain joins TRBV10-2 to TRBJ2-7, and possibly TRBD2, on 5 matching bases. The CDR3, from cysteine to phenylalanine, totals 14 residues. The CDR3 DNA has 42 bases and is translated from base 1. In the germline V gene, CDR1 corresponds to WSHSY and CDR2 to SAAADI. The germline ends are 14 bases apart after V is trimmed by 5 bases and J by 3 bases.